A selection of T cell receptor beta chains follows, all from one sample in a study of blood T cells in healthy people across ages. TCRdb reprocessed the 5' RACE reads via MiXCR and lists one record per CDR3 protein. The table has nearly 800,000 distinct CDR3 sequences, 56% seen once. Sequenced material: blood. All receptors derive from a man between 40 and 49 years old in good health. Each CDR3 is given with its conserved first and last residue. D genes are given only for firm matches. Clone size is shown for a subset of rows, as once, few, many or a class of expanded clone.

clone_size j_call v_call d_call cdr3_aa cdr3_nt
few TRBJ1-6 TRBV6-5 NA CASRQYGAVQSPLHF TGTGCCAGCAGACAATATGGGGCAGTACAATCACCCCTCCACTTT
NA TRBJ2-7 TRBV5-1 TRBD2 CASSLGGSLTYEQYF TGCGCCAGTAGCTTGGGCGGGAGCCTTACCTACGAGCAGTACTTC
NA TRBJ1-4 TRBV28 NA CASSRNRRPTNEKLFF TGTGCCAGCAGTAGAAATAGGAGACCAACTAATGAAAAACTGTTTTTT
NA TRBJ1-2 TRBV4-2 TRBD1 CASSQDRQGVVGYTF TGTGCCAGCAGCCAAGATAGACAGGGAGTGGTCGGCTACACCTTC
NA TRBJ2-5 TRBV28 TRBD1 CASSNLPGGDQETQYF TGTGCCAGCAGTAACCTACCAGGGGGCGATCAGGAGACCCAGTACTTC
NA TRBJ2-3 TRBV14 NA CASSQELRGDTDTQYF TGTGCCAGCAGCCAAGAATTGCGCGGTGACACAGATACGCAGTATTTT
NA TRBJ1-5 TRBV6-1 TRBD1 CASSERTGVIGNQPQHF TGTGCCAGCAGTGAGCGGACAGGGGTAATCGGCAATCAGCCCCAGCATTTT
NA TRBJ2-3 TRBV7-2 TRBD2 CASSSASGRATSTDTQYF TGTGCCAGCAGCTCCGCTAGCGGGAGGGCGACTAGCACAGATACGCAGTATTTT
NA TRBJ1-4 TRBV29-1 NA CSVETAGSTNEKLFF TGCAGCGTCGAAACGGCCGGGTCCACTAATGAAAAACTGTTTTTT
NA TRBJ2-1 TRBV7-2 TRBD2 CASSLDKERGYNEQFF TGTGCCAGCAGCTTAGATAAGGAGCGGGGATACAATGAGCAGTTCTTC
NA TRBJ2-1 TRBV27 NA CASRFSSYKEQFF TGTGCCAGCAGGTTCAGCTCCTACAAGGAGCAGTTCTTC
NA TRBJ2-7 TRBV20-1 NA CSASWRGSYEQYF TGCAGTGCTAGTTGGAGGGGCTCCTACGAGCAGTACTTC
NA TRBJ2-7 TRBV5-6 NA CASSVRYGSYEQYF TGTGCCAGCAGCGTGAGGTACGGTAGCTACGAGCAGTACTTC
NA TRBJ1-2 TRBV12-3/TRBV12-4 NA CASSFTRGGASYGYTF TGTGCCAGCAGCTTTACCCGGGGGGGAGCTAGCTATGGCTACACCTTC
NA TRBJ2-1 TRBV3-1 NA CASSQLTTAEAPPYNEQFF TGTGCCAGCAGCCAACTCACGACGGCGGAGGCCCCCCCATACAATGAGCAGTTCTTC
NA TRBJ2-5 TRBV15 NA CATSRDIFGSNEQYF TGTGCCACCAGCAGAGATATTTTCGGGAGCAATGAGCAGTACTTC
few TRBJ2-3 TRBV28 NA CASTPTRPGRSYFTDTQYF TGTGCCAGCACCCCAACTCGCCCAGGCAGGAGCTACTTCACAGATACGCAGTATTTT
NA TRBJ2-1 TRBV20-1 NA CSVPYSYNEQFF TGCAGTGTACCGTATTCCTACAATGAGCAGTTCTTC
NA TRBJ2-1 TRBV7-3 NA CASSQDSTGLDEQFF TGTGCCAGCAGCCAGGACAGTACTGGGTTGGATGAGCAGTTCTTC
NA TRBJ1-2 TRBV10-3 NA CAISDQQFYGYTF TGTGCCATCAGTGACCAGCAGTTCTATGGCTACACCTTC
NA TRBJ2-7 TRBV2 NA CASSPGVPSEQYF TGTGCCAGCAGTCCAGGGGTTCCATCCGAGCAGTACTTC
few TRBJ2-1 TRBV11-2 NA CASSLEGLRSEQFF TGTGCCAGCAGCTTAGAGGGACTTCGTAGTGAGCAGTTCTTC
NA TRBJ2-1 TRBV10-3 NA CAISAAEVPYNEQFF TGTGCCATCAGTGCAGCGGAGGTCCCCTACAATGAGCAGTTCTTC
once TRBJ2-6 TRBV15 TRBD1 CATLSAQGAGANVLTF TGTGCCACCCTTAGCGCCCAGGGGGCTGGGGCCAACGTCCTGACTTTC
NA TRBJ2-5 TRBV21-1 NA CASSQGVGDQETQYF TGTGCCAGCAGCCAAGGCGTGGGGGACCAAGAGACCCAGTACTTC
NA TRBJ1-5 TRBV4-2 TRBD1 CASSQENPGGHQPQHF TGTGCCAGCAGCCAAGAGAACCCAGGGGGCCATCAGCCCCAGCATTTT
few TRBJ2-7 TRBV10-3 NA CAISEPGTSYEQYF TGTGCCATCAGTGAACCCGGGACATCCTACGAGCAGTACTTC
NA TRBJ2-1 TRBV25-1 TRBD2 CVSSEYGTSKGNEQFF TGTGTCAGCAGTGAATACGGGACTAGTAAGGGGAATGAGCAGTTCTTC
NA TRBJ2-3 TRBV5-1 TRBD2 CASSPGWAGVSLDTQYF TGCGCCAGCAGCCCGGGTTGGGCGGGAGTCTCGCTAGATACGCAGTATTTT
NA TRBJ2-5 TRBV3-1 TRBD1 CASSRQGRGETQYF TGTGCCAGCAGCCGACAGGGGCGAGGAGAGACCCAGTACTTC
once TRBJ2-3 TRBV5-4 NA CASSLDSGPDTQYF TGTGCCAGCAGCTTGGATTCCGGGCCAGATACGCAGTATTTT
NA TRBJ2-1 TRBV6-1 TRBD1 CASRSTGVYGDHNEQFF TGTGCCAGCAGGTCGACAGGGGTATATGGTGACCACAATGAACAGTTCTTC
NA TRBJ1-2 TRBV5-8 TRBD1 CASSPDRTGVSGYTF TGTGCCAGCAGCCCGGACCGGACAGGGGTTAGTGGCTACACCTTC
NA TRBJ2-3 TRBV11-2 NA CASSLVRAITDTQYF TGTGCCAGCAGCTTAGTAAGGGCTATTACAGATACGCAGTATTTT
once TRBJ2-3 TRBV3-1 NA CASPTGNKNTDTQYF TGTGCCAGCCCAACCGGGAACAAAAACACAGATACGCAGTATTTT
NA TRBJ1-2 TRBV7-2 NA CASSFGGQTRRIGGYTF TGTGCCAGCAGCTTCGGGGGCCAAACTCGGCGGATCGGCGGCTACACCTTC
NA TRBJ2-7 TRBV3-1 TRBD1 CASSQWTGAYEQYF TGTGCCAGCAGCCAATGGACAGGGGCATACGAGCAGTACTTC
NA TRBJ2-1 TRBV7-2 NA CASSPARWPPVQFF TGTGCCAGCAGCCCCGCCCGGTGGCCCCCAGTGCAGTTCTTC
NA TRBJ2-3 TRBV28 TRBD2 CASSFFRDTSGGVESDTQYF TGTGCCAGCAGTTTTTTTCGGGATACCTCGGGAGGGGTAGAGAGTGATACGCAGTATTTT
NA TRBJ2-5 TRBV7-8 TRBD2 CASSSPGLEGPKETQYF TGTGCCAGCAGCTCCCCGGGACTAGAGGGACCGAAAGAGACCCAGTACTTC
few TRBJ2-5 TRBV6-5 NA CASRTTGHEQYF TGTGCCAGCAGAACAACAGGGCATGAGCAGTACTTC
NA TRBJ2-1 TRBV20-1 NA CSLRSGTYNEQFF TGCAGCTTGCGGAGTGGGACCTACAATGAGCAGTTCTTC
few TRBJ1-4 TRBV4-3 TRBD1 CASSRDRDREKLFF TGCGCCAGCAGTCGGGACAGGGACCGTGAAAAACTGTTTTTT
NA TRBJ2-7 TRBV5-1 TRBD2 CASSVATREERRYF TGCGCCAGCAGCGTGGCAACACGGGAGGAGAGACGGTACTTC
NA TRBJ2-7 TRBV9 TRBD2 CASSVDPSGGLVYEQYF TGTGCCAGCAGCGTAGATCCTAGCGGAGGTTTGGTATACGAGCAGTACTTC
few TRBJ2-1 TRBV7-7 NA CASSPTQETQFF TGTGCTAGCAGCCCAACACAAGAGACCCAGTTCTTC
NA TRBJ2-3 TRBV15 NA CATSRETGTDTQYF TGTGCCACCAGCAGAGAAACAGGAACAGATACGCAGTATTTT
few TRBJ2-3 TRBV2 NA CASSERPESVYF TGTGCCAGCAGTGAAAGGCCAGAGTCGGTGTATTTT